What follows is one T cell receptor (beta chain) and its context. A much larger clonotype is one base distant, so this may be a read error. Other nucleotide sequences in the sample specify the same CDR3. The data are from a study of metastatic and nonmetastatic thyroid tumors. Study at large: Blood and tumor or nodule tissue repertoires from malignant and benign thyroid patients were compared.

Under the authors' procedure: Clinicopathological groups supplied CDR3 differences that were used to build a distant-metastasis classifier for papillary thyroid cancer. TCRdb reanalyzed the PCR reads via MiXCR. The authors' filters were not applied to this entry. This sample has some 22,000 clones, with 20% to 25% found just once. Thyroid surgery had not been preceded by any treatment in any patient. The sequencing sample was made of tumor tissue. The receptor's source is a female donor with papillary thyroid cancer or a benign thyroid nodule (not recorded which). Some clones in this sample may be carry-over from other donors' samples.

CDR3 residues: CASSLTGVGEAFF. The CDR3 nucleotides read TGCGCCAGCAGCTTGACAGGGGTAGGTGAAGCCTTCTTT. This chain uses TRBV5-1 with TRBJ1-1; the match to TRBD1 covers 7 bases. The CDR3 contains 13 residues. Germline V lookup: CDR1 SGHRS, CDR2 YFSETQ.